A selection of T cell receptor beta chains follows, all from one sample in a study of T cell repertoires in cytomegalovirus infection. TCRdb re-called the reads through MiXCR, storing one row per CDR3 protein. Among about 320,000 distinct CDR3 sequences listed, over 7.5% were seen once. The sample taken for sequencing was PBMCs. The origin of the receptors is a human donor in good health (CMV status not recorded). Some clones in this sample may be carry-over from other donors' samples. The CDR3 runs from the conserved cysteine through the conserved F or W. Each record gives: clone size, D gene, V gene, J gene, CDR3 protein, CDR3 DNA. D genes are given only for firm matches. Some rows have no size entry. The others give once, few or many, or a class for an expanded clone.

clone_size: NA
d_call: NA
v_call: TRBV7-2
j_call: TRBJ1-2
cdr3_aa: CASSSLRGPRHTF
cdr3_nt: TGTGCCAGTAGCTCCCTAAGGGGACCGCGGCACACCTTC

clone_size: NA
d_call: NA
v_call: TRBV20-1
j_call: TRBJ2-7
cdr3_aa: CSAGIPTYEQYF
cdr3_nt: TGCAGTGCCGGGATTCCAACTTACGAGCAGTACTTC

clone_size: few
d_call: NA
v_call: TRBV20-1
j_call: TRBJ1-6
cdr3_aa: CSFLGGSSYNSPLHF
cdr3_nt: TGCAGTTTCCTTGGGGGGAGCTCCTATAATTCACCCCTCCACTTT

clone_size: many
d_call: TRBD1
v_call: TRBV7-2
j_call: TRBJ1-5
cdr3_aa: CASSLRTGPEQPQHF
cdr3_nt: TGTGCCAGCAGCTTAAGGACAGGGCCGGAACAGCCCCAGCATTTT

clone_size: NA
d_call: NA
v_call: TRBV20-1
j_call: TRBJ1-6
cdr3_aa: CSAPRTDPSPLHF
cdr3_nt: TGCAGTGCTCCGCGGACAGACCCTTCACCCCTCCACTTT

clone_size: few
d_call: NA
v_call: TRBV7-8
j_call: TRBJ1-1
cdr3_aa: CASSLVAEAFF
cdr3_nt: TGTGCCAGCAGCTTAGTGGCTGAAGCTTTCTTT

clone_size: NA
d_call: NA
v_call: TRBV12-3/TRBV12-4
j_call: TRBJ2-5
cdr3_aa: CASSPRWGETQYF
cdr3_nt: TGTGCCAGCAGTCCTCGCTGGGGGGAGACCCAGTACTTC

clone_size: NA
d_call: NA
v_call: TRBV14
j_call: TRBJ1-2
cdr3_aa: CDSSQETSGTGYTF
cdr3_nt: TGTGACAGCAGCCAAGAAACGTCAGGGACCGGCTACACCTTC

clone_size: NA
d_call: TRBD1
v_call: TRBV2
j_call: TRBJ1-1
cdr3_aa: CASSVDRGTTEAFF
cdr3_nt: TGTGCCAGCAGTGTGGACAGGGGAACCACTGAAGCTTTCTTT

clone_size: NA
d_call: NA
v_call: TRBV6-1
j_call: TRBJ1-6
cdr3_aa: CASLVGYNSPLHF
cdr3_nt: TGTGCCAGCTTAGTAGGCTATAATTCACCCCTCCACTTT

clone_size: few
d_call: NA
v_call: TRBV7-6
j_call: TRBJ2-5
cdr3_aa: CASSLGAGAGETQYF
cdr3_nt: TGTGCCAGCAGCTTAGGTGCGGGGGCCGGGGAGACCCAGTACTTC

clone_size: once
d_call: NA
v_call: TRBV6-1
j_call: TRBJ1-2
cdr3_aa: CAIKSIGYGYIF
cdr3_nt: TGTGCCATCAAGAGCATCGGATATGGCTACATCTTC

clone_size: many
d_call: TRBD1
v_call: TRBV7-2
j_call: TRBJ2-1
cdr3_aa: CASSLVGDRDNEQFF
cdr3_nt: TGTGCCAGCAGCTTAGTAGGGGACAGAGACAATGAGCAGTTCTTC

clone_size: NA
d_call: NA
v_call: TRBV6-6
j_call: TRBJ1-2
cdr3_aa: CASSSIYGYTF
cdr3_nt: TGTGCCAGCAGTTCCATCTATGGCTACACCTTC

clone_size: many
d_call: NA
v_call: TRBV11-2
j_call: TRBJ2-6
cdr3_aa: CASSGTGASGANVLTF
cdr3_nt: TGTGCCAGCAGCGGTACGGGGGCTAGTGGGGCCAACGTCCTGACTTTC

clone_size: NA
d_call: TRBD2
v_call: TRBV5-6
j_call: TRBJ2-1
cdr3_aa: CASSPREAGPNEQFF
cdr3_nt: TGTGCCAGCAGCCCCCGGGAGGCAGGGCCCAATGAGCAGTTCTTC

clone_size: NA
d_call: TRBD2
v_call: TRBV2
j_call: TRBJ2-7
cdr3_aa: CASSSSGTRLNEQYF
cdr3_nt: TGTGCCAGCAGTTCTAGCGGGACGAGGTTGAACGAGCAGTACTTC

clone_size: few
d_call: TRBD2
v_call: TRBV6-2/TRBV6-3
j_call: TRBJ2-3
cdr3_aa: CASSYSLAGPDTQYF
cdr3_nt: TGTGCCAGCAGTTACTCACTAGCGGGACCAGATACGCAGTATTTT

clone_size: NA
d_call: NA
v_call: TRBV20-1
j_call: TRBJ1-4
cdr3_aa: CSAGKNGVDEKLFF
cdr3_nt: TGCAGTGCTGGAAAAAACGGGGTAGATGAAAAACTGTTTTTT

clone_size: NA
d_call: NA
v_call: TRBV27
j_call: TRBJ2-1
cdr3_aa: CASSSTAPGTSGPNEQFF
cdr3_nt: TGTGCCAGCAGTTCCACCGCTCCCGGGACTTCGGGTCCAAATGAGCAGTTCTTC

clone_size: few
d_call: NA
v_call: TRBV7-2
j_call: TRBJ1-6
cdr3_aa: CASTQRAGQNSPLHF
cdr3_nt: TGTGCCAGCACCCAAAGGGCAGGACAGAATTCACCCCTCCACTTT

clone_size: many
d_call: NA
v_call: TRBV7-9
j_call: TRBJ1-5
cdr3_aa: CASSLSRAEPQHF
cdr3_nt: TGTGCCAGCAGCTTGAGCAGGGCTGAGCCCCAGCATTTT

clone_size: NA
d_call: NA
v_call: TRBV12-3/TRBV12-4
j_call: TRBJ1-4
cdr3_aa: CASSIVEKLFF
cdr3_nt: TGTGCCAGCAGCATAGTTGAAAAACTGTTTTTT

clone_size: many
d_call: NA
v_call: TRBV7-2
j_call: TRBJ1-2
cdr3_aa: CASSLYGSDGYTF
cdr3_nt: TGTGCCAGCAGCTTATACGGCTCGGATGGCTACACCTTC

clone_size: many
d_call: NA
v_call: TRBV10-3
j_call: TRBJ2-6
cdr3_aa: CAISDYGDNSGANVLTF
cdr3_nt: TGTGCCATCAGTGATTACGGGGACAACTCTGGGGCCAACGTCCTGACTTTC

clone_size: many
d_call: NA
v_call: TRBV7-9
j_call: TRBJ1-3
cdr3_aa: CASSTYRDVEISGNTIYF
cdr3_nt: TGTGCCAGCAGCACTTACCGGGACGTAGAAATTTCTGGAAACACCATATATTTT

clone_size: many
d_call: TRBD1
v_call: TRBV7-8
j_call: TRBJ1-5
cdr3_aa: CASRPISGGGTGWNQPQHF
cdr3_nt: TGTGCCAGCAGGCCTATTAGTGGAGGGGGCACGGGATGGAATCAGCCCCAGCATTTT

clone_size: NA
d_call: NA
v_call: TRBV7-6
j_call: TRBJ2-7
cdr3_aa: CASNRLGAVEQYF
cdr3_nt: TGTGCCAGCAACCGATTGGGAGCCGTCGAGCAGTACTTC

clone_size: few
d_call: NA
v_call: TRBV10-1
j_call: TRBJ1-5
cdr3_aa: CASSLSRQVERPQHF
cdr3_nt: TGCGCCAGCAGTCTTTCCCGACAGGTGGAGCGGCCCCAGCATTTT

clone_size: NA
d_call: TRBD1
v_call: TRBV2
j_call: TRBJ2-5
cdr3_aa: CASSLGQAAAETQYF
cdr3_nt: TGTGCCAGCAGCCTTGGACAGGCGGCAGCGGAGACCCAGTACTTC

clone_size: NA
d_call: NA
v_call: TRBV6-6
j_call: TRBJ1-5
cdr3_aa: CASSYEGSNQPQHF
cdr3_nt: TGTGCCAGCAGTTACGAGGGAAGCAATCAGCCCCAGCATTTT

clone_size: NA
d_call: NA
v_call: TRBV4-1
j_call: TRBJ1-1
cdr3_aa: CASSQGGYTEAFF
cdr3_nt: TGCGCCAGCAGCCAAGGGGGGTACACTGAAGCTTTCTTT